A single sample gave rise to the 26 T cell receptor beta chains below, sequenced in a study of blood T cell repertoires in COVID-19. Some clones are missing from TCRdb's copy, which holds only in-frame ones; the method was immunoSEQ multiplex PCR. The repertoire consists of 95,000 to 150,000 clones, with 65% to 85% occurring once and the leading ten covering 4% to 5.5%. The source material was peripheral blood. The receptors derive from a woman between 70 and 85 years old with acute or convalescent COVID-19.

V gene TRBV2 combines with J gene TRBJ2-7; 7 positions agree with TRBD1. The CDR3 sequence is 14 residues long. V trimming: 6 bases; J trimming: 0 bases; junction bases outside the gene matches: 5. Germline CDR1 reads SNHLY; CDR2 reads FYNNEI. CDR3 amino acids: CASRGQTDSYEQYV. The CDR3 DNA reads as TGTGCCAGCAGGGGACAGACTGACTCCTACGAGCAGTACGTC.

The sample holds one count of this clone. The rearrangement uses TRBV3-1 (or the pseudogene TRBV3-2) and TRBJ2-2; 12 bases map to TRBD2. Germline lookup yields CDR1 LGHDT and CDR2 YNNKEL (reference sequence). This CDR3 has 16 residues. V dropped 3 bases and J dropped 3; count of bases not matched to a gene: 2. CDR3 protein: CASSHRLAGDTGELFF. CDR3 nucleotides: TGTGCCAGCAGCCACCGACTAGCGGGGGACACCGGGGAGCTGTTTTTT.

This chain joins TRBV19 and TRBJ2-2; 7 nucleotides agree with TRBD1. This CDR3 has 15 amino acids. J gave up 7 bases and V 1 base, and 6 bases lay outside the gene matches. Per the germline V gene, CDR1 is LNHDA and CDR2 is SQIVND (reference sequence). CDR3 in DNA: TGTGCCAGTAGTATAGGTGGCAGGGGGATCGGGGAGCTGTTTTTT. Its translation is CASSIGGRGIGELFF.

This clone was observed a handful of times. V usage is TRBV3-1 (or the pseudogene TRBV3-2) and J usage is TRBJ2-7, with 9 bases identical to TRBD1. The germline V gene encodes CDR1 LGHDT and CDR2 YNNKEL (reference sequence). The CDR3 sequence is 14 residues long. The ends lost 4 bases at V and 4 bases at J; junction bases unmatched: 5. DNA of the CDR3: TGTGCCAGCAGCCCAACAGGGGGCATATACGAGCAGTACTTC. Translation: CASSPTGGIYEQYF.

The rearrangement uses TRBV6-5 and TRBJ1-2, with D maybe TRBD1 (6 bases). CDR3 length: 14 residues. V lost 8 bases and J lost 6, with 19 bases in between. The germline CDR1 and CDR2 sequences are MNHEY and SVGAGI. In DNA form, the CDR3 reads TGTGCCAGCCTTGACCAGGGGTTGGGTAATGGCTACACCTTC. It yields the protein CASLDQGLGNGYTF.

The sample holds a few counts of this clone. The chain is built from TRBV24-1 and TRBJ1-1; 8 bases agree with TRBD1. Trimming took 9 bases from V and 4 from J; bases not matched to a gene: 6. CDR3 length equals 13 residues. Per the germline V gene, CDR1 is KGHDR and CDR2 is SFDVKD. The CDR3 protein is CATGQGGSTEAFF. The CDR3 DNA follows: TGTGCCACCGGACAGGGAGGGAGCACTGAAGCTTTCTTT.

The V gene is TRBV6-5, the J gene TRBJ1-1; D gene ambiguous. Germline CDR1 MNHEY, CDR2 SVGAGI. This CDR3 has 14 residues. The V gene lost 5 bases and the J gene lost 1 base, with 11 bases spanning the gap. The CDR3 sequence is CASSRREWNTEAFF. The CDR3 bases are TGTGCCAGCAGTCGAAGGGAGTGGAACACTGAAGCTTTCTTT.

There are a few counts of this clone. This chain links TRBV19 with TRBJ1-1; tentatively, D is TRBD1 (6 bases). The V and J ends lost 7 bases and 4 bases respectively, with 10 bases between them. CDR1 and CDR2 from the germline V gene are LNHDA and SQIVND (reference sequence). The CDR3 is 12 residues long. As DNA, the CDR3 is TGTGCCAGTAACAGGGCAGGCACTGAAGCTTTCTTT. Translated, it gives CASNRAGTEAFF.

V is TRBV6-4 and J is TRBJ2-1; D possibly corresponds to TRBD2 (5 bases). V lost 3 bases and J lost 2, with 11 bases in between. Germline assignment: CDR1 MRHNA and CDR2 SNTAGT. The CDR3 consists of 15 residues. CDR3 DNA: TGTGCCAGCAGTGAAGAGGGCTTCGCCTACAATGAGCAGTTCTTC. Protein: CASSEEGFAYNEQFF.

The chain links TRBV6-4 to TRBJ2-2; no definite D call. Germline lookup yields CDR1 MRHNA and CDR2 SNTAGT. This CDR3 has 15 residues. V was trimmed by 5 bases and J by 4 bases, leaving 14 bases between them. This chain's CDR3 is CASSKDEYPTGELFF. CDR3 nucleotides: TGTGCCAGCAGTAAAGATGAGTACCCCACCGGGGAGCTGTTTTTT.

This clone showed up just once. DNA of the CDR3: TGTGCCACCAGTGATTTGGGACAGGGTGTCCATGAGCAGTTCTTC. Translated: CATSDLGQGVHEQFF. The rearrangement links TRBV24-1 to TRBJ2-1, with 8 bases fitting TRBD1. The CDR3 covers 15 residues. The germline CDR1 and CDR2 sequences are KGHDR and SFDVKD. V was pared by 0 bases and J by 8 bases, with 5 bases of the junction left unmatched.

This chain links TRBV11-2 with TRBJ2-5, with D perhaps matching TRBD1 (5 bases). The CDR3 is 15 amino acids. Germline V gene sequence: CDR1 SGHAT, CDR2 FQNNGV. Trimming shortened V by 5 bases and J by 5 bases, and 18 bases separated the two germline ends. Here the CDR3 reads CASSPDQGNRETQYF. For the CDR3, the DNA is TGTGCCAGCAGCCCAGACCAGGGTAACCGGGAGACCCAGTACTTC.

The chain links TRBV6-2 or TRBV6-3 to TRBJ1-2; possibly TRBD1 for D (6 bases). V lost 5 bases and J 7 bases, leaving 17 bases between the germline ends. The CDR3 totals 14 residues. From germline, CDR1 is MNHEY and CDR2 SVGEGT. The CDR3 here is CASSPDGTLGGYTF. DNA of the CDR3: TGTGCCAGCAGTCCAGACGGGACATTAGGTGGCTACACCTTC.

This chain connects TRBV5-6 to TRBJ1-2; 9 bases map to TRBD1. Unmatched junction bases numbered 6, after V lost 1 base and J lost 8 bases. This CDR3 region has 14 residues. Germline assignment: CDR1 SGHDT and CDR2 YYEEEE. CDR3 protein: CASSLSQGAGGYTF. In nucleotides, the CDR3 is TGTGCCAGCAGCTTGTCACAGGGGGCAGGAGGCTACACCTTC.

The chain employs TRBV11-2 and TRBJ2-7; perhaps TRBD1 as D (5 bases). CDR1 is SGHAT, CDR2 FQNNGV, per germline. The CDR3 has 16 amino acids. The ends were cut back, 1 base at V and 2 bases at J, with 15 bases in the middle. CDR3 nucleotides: TGTGCCAGCAGCTTAGGAGACAGTCGTGGGGCCTACGAGCAGTACGTC. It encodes CASSLGDSRGAYEQYV.

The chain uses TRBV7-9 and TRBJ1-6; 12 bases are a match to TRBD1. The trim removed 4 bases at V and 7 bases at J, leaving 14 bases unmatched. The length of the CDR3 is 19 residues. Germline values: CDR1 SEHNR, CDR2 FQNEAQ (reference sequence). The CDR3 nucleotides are TGTGCCAGCAGCTCGTCCGGGACAGGGGGCGGGTTTATCAATTCACCCCTCCACTTT. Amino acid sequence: CASSSSGTGGGFINSPLHF.

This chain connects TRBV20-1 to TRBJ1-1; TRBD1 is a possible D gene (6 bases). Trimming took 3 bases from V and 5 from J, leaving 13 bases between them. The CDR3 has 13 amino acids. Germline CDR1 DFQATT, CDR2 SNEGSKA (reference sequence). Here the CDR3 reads CSASQGIGTEAFF. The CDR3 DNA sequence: TGCAGTGCTAGTCAGGGGATCGGGACTGAAGCTTTCTTT.

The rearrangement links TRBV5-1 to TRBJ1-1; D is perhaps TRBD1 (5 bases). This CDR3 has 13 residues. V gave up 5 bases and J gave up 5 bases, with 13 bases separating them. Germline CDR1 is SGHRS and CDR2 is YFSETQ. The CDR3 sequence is CASRPQGITEAFF. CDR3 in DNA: TGCGCCAGCAGACCGCAGGGTATTACTGAAGCTTTCTTT.

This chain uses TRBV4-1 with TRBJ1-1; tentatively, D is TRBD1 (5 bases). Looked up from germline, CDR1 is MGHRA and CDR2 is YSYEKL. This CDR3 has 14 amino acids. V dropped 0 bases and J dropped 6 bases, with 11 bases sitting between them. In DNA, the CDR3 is TGCGCCAGCAGCCAAGATCGGGGGGTCGCTGAAGCTTTCTTT. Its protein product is CASSQDRGVAEAFF.

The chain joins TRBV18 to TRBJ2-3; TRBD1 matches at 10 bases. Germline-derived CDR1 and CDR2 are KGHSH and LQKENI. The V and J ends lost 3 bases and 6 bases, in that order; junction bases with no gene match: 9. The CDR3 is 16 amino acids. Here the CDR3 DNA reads TGTGCCAGCTCACCGAATTCCGGGACAGGGGATGATACGCAGTATTTT. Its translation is CASSPNSGTGDDTQYF.

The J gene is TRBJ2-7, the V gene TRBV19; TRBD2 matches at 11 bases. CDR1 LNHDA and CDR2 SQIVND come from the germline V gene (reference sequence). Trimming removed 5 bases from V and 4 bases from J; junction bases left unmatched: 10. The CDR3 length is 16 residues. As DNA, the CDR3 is TGTGCCAGTAGTCACCACCCGGGACTAGCGGATTACGAGCAGTACTTC. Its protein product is CASSHHPGLADYEQYF. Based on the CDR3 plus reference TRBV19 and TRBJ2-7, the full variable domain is DGGITQSPKYLFRKEGQNVTLSCEQNLNHDAMYWYRQDPGQGLRLIYYSQIVNDFQKGDIAEGYSVSREKKESFPLTVTSAQKNPTAFYLCASSHHPGLADYEQYFGPGTRLTVT.

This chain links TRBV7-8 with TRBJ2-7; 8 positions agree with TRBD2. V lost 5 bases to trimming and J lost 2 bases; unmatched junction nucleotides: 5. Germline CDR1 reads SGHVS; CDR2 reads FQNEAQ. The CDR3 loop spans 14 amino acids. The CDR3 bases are TGTGCCAGCAGCAGGGAAGCGGGGGCCTACGAGCAGTACGTC. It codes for CASSREAGAYEQYV.

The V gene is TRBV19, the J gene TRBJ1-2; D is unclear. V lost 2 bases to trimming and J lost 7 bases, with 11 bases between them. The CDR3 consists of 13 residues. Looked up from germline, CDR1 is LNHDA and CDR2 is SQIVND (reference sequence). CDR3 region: CASSISRTGGYTF. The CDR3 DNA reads TGTGCCAGTAGTATATCTCGAACGGGTGGCTACACCTTC. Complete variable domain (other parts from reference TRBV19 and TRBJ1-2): DGGITQSPKYLFRKEGQNVTLSCEQNLNHDAMYWYRQDPGQGLRLIYYSQIVNDFQKGDIAEGYSVSREKKESFPLTVTSAQKNPTAFYLCASSISRTGGYTFGSGTRLTVV.

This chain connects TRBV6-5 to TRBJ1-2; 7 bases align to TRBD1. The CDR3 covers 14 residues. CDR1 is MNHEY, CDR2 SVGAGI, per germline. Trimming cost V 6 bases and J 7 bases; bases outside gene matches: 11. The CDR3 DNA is TGTGCCAGCAGCCACCAGACAGGGTGGGGTGGCTACACCTTC. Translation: CASSHQTGWGGYTF.

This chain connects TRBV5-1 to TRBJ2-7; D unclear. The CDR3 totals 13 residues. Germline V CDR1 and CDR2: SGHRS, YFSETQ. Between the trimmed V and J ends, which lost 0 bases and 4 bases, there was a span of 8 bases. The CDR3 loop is CASSLALGYEQYV. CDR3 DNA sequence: TGCGCCAGCAGCTTGGCCCTCGGTTACGAGCAGTACGTC.

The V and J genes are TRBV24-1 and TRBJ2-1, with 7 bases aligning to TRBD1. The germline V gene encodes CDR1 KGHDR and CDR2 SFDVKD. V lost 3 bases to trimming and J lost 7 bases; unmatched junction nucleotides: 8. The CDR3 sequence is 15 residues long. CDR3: CATSDIRQGKNEQFF. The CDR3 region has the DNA TGTGCCACCAGTGATATTAGACAGGGAAAGAATGAGCAGTTCTTC.